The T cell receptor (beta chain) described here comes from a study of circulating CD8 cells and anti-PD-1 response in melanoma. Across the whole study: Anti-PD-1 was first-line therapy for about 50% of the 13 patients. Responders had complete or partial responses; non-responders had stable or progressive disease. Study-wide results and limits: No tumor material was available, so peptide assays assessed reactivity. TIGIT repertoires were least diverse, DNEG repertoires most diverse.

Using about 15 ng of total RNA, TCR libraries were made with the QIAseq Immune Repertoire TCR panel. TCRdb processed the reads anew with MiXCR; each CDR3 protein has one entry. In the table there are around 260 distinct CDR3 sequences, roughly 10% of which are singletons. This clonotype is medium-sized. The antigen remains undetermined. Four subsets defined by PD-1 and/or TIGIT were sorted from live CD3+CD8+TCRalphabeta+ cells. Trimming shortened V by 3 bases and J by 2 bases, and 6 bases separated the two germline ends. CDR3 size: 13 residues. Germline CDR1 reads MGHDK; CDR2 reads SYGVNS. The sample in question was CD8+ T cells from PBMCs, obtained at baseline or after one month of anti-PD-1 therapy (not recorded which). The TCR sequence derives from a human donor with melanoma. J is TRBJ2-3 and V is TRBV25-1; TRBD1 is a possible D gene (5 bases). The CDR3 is CASSEDITDTQYF. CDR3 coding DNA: TGTGCCAGCAGTGAGGACATCACAGATACGCAGTATTTT.